The sequence of this TCR beta chain was determined in a study of beta chain bispecific antibodies for T cell cancers. Whole-study results and caveats: An anti-TRBV5-5 antibody cross-reacts with the highly similar TRBV5-6. In these mixed samples, most targeted TRBV reads derived from the leukemia cell line.

Unique molecular identifier barcodes measured each clonotype's abundance. Each CDR3 protein gets one entry after TCRdb re-called the 5' RACE reads with MiXCR. Of about 9,000 distinct CDR3 sequences in the sample, roughly 2.2% are singletons; the top ten hold roughly 68%. This clonotype was found many times. Its target is unknown. Blood mononuclear cells were expanded for 3 days using either OKT3 anti-CD3 antibody or CD3/CD28 beads. Expanded T cells grew in IL-2 (around 110 IU/ml) plus IL-7 (approximately 5 ng/ml). Cocultures held roughly 50,000 normal T cells, roughly 50,000 targets, and bispecific antibody. V gave up 4 bases and J gave up 0 bases; unmatched junction bases: 10. Germline CDR1 is SGHRS and CDR2 is YFSETQ. The CDR3 is made up of 18 amino acids.

The receptor was isolated from a human donor in good health. Some clones in this sample may be carry-over from other donors' samples. The chain employs TRBV5-1 and TRBJ2-2; 9 nucleotides match TRBD1. The material sequenced was T cells from a healthy donor cultured with Jurkat leukemia cells, taken from a culture containing an anti-CD19 bispecific antibody. CDR3 DNA: TGCGCCAGCAGCATTAGGCAAACAGGGGGCGCGAACACCGGGGAGCTGTTTTTT. Amino acid sequence: CASSIRQTGGANTGELFF.